Shown below are 5 T cell receptor beta chains from a single sample sequenced in a study of blood T cells in healthy people across ages. Through a sample-barcoded 5' primer and a J-beta primer mix, a second PCR was run for about 6 to 11 cycles. TCRdb passed the 5' RACE reads through MiXCR, listing each CDR3 protein once. The sample lists about 2 million distinct CDR3 sequences; roughly 50% were seen once. The sequencing input was blood. Every receptor here comes from a woman in her thirties or forties in good health.

The chain has TRBV7-2 and TRBJ2-6; D remains unclear. This CDR3 contains 17 residues. Germline V gene lookup returns CDR1 SGHTA and CDR2 FQGNSA. Trimming took off 1 base at V and 0 bases at J, with 10 bases between the two ends. In DNA, the CDR3 is TGTGCCAGCAGCTTAGATGATGTTGTCTCTGGGGCCAACGTCCTGACTTTC. Its translation is CASSLDDVVSGANVLTF.

This clonotype showed up just a few times. The chain employs TRBV10-3 and TRBJ2-7; 9 bases fit TRBD1. Looked up from germline, CDR1 is ENHRY and CDR2 is SYGVKD. The V and J ends lost 11 bases and 2 bases, in that order; junction bases with no gene match: 10. The CDR3 runs to 14 residues. The chain's CDR3 is CAVRGQGSTYEQYF. DNA of the CDR3: TGTGCCGTGAGGGGACAGGGTTCTACCTACGAGCAGTACTTC.

V gene TRBV5-5 combines with J gene TRBJ2-3; D is uncertain. The V gene lost 2 bases and the J gene lost 10 bases, with 14 bases spanning the gap. The CDR3 sequence is 13 residues long. Germline V gene data show CDR1 as SGHKS and CDR2 as YYEKEE (reference sequence). In DNA form, the CDR3 reads TGTGCCAGCAGCTTCGGACCCAACGGGCCGCAGTATTTT. Protein: CASSFGPNGPQYF. Full variable domain (remainder filled in from reference TRBV5-5 and TRBJ2-3): DAGVTQSPTHLIKTRGQQVTLRCSPISGHKSVSWYQQVLGQGPQFIFQYYEKEERGRGNFPDRFSARQFPNYSSELNVNALLLGDSALYLCASSFGPNGPQYFGPGTRLTVL.

The J gene is TRBJ1-5, the V gene TRBV20-1; D gene unclear. Deletions cut 3 bases from V and 0 bases from J, with 9 bases between. CDR3 length: 14 residues. Per the germline V gene, CDR1 is DFQATT and CDR2 is SNEGSKA (reference sequence). CDR3 sequence (DNA): TGCAGTGCTAGGAGAGACACTAGCAATCAGCCCCAGCATTTT. It encodes CSARRDTSNQPQHF.

The V call is TRBV28, the J call TRBJ1-2, with TRBD1 as a possible D gene (6 bases). The length of the CDR3 is 14 residues. Germline CDR1 MDHEN, CDR2 SYDVKM. V lost 6 bases, J lost 8 bases, and 19 bases lay in between. The CDR3 protein is CASSPLQGWRGYTF. The DNA for the CDR3 is TGTGCCAGCAGCCCACTCCAGGGGTGGCGGGGCTACACCTTC.